This TCR beta chain originates from a study of blood T cells in healthy people across ages (dated by TCRdb to 2013 to 2016). Some background on the complete study: In model experiments, template switching captured about one uniquely barcoded TCR beta cDNA molecule for every two T cells. To track age-related changes in TCR beta repertoire diversity, the study relied on deep sequencing normalized with unique cDNA molecular identifiers. The donors were divided into four age groups: young (average about 15 years), middle-aged (under 40), aged (approximately 62) and long-lived (more than 75). To avoid experimental bias, donors of different ages were randomly spread across the sequencing lanes. The study analyzed two additional independent replicas of 1 million unique cDNA reads from the same blood draw for two donors, one aged 18 to 30 and one aged 80 or older. The research as a whole found: Observed TCR beta diversity per million T cells fell roughly linearly with age, and a significant reduction was already apparent by age about 43. The long-lived group showed more naive CD4+ T cells, fewer expanded clones and increased TCR diversity than the aged group, suggesting age selection. Because donor CMV infection status was unknown, age-related changes in expanded clonotypes were potentially confounded. Conclusive comparison of naive and antigen-experienced compartments was prevented by the profiling of bulk unsorted PBMCs. A strong correlation was found between observed TCR beta diversity and the percentage of naive T cells measured by flow cytometry. Estimates of total diversity based on one million sequenced T cells were considered lower bounds and underestimates.

Library preparation used 5' RACE. The sequencing machine was an Illumina HiSeq 2500. A second roughly 6 to 12 cycle PCR used a sample-barcoded 5' primer and a J-beta primer mix. Each TCR beta cDNA molecule received a unique molecular identifier from a template-switch 5' adaptor carrying 12 random nucleotides. Each sample yielded at least 3 million CDR3-containing paired-end reads. All of the RNA was converted into first-strand cDNA using the Mint cDNA synthesis kit, with a TRBC-specific oligonucleotide serving as the primer. After uracil-DNA glycosylase treatment, a first 18-cycle PCR used universal primers M1SS and BC2_uni_R on all cDNA. The authors' analysis ran thus. For normalization, 1 million high-quality reads, each with a distinct molecular identifier, were randomly selected from each sample. Reads with shared molecular identifiers were discarded instead of being binned into consensus sequences. CDR3 identification, clonotype clustering and error correction used MiTCR with a Q25 quality threshold and the strictest error-elimination algorithm. A nonparametric unseen species model with Euler transformation was used to estimate a lower bound on total TCR beta diversity. TCRdb ran its own pipeline on the public reads, namely fastp trimming at Q25 and MiXCR clone calling, and kept in-frame beta chains. Each entry is one CDR3 protein sequence, shown with its most common DNA and genes. TCRdb's processing, not the authors' own work, is the source of the V and J calls. The sample table records about 1.4 million distinct CDR3 sequences; roughly 59% of these occur just once. Approximately 7% of the sample lies in the top ten.

Donors were 39 systemically healthy Caucasian individuals from Russia aged roughly 6 to 100 years. Each donor gave about 9.7 milliliters of peripheral blood, drawn into EDTA-treated Vacutainer tubes. Ficoll-Paque density-gradient centrifugation was used to isolate PBMCs, with at least 6.5 million obtained per sample. Trizol reagent was used to extract total RNA from PBMCs, with at least 6 micrograms per sample. For every donor, flow cytometry on a PBMC aliquot measured the percentage of naive CD45RAhigh/CD27high T cells. The germline ends are 11 bases apart after V is trimmed by 8 bases and J by 4 bases. From a lookup of the germline V gene (reference sequence), CDR1 and CDR2 are SEHNR and FQNEAQ. The CDR3 goes from the cysteine to the phenylalanine over 12 residues. Left in the record is the CDR3 DNA by itself, 36 bases read in frame from the first base. A word on this clonotype: Its binding antigen is unknown. Base qualities are not provided; no much larger clone lies one nucleotide away.

Sample: blood. The chain is made from TRBV7-9 and TRBJ2-5, with the D gene call left open. The sequence derives from a man aged 18 to 30 in good health. The sequenced DNA is TGTGCCAGCGACCGAATCTTAGAGACCCAGTACTTC. This gives the protein CASDRILETQYF.